This TCR beta chain was obtained from a study of blood T cells in healthy people across ages. Using a J-beta primer mix together with a sample-barcoded 5' primer, a second PCR was run for roughly 6 to 12 cycles. Each cDNA molecule carried a tag from a template-switch adaptor that contained 12 random nucleotides. Every sample returned 2.5 million or more CDR3-containing paired-end reads. One entry per CDR3 protein results from TCRdb running MiXCR on the 5' RACE reads. This sample has 900,000 to 950,000 distinct CDR3 sequences; 25% to 35% occur once, and the top ten carry roughly 10%. V lost 6 bases and J 2 bases, leaving 11 bases between the germline ends. Germline CDR1 is DFQATT and CDR2 is SNEGSKA (reference sequence). The length of the CDR3 is 12 residues. This clonotype was picked up many times. The sample was also reused in another study, on T cells of mothers and their children. That paper notes: Each child gave 2.5 million to 3.5 million TCR beta CDR3 reads (each mother, over 9.5 million). Not a single persistent microchimeric T cell clone was detected.

The rearrangement joins TRBV20-1 to TRBJ2-7; D perhaps matches TRBD2 (6 bases). The TCR originated in a woman aged 35 to 49 in good health. Material: blood. The CDR3 bases are TGCAGTGCCCGTGGCGGGGCCTACGAGCAGTACTTC. Amino acid sequence: CSARGGAYEQYF.